The 21 T cell receptor beta chains listed next were all sequenced from one sample in a study of blood T cells in healthy people across ages. A second PCR of about 7 to 12 cycles used a sample-barcoded 5' primer and a J-beta primer mix. TCRdb ran MiXCR on the 5' RACE reads and lists one entry per CDR3 protein. Among some 710,000 distinct CDR3 sequences, about 42% were seen once, and the ten largest hold 15% to 20%. The sequencing input was blood. The receptor source for this set is a man at least 80 years old in good health.

The table lists this clonotype with a few counts. The J gene is TRBJ2-1, the V gene TRBV5-1; 9 positions agree with TRBD1. Trimming removed 0 bases from V and 8 bases from J; junction bases left unmatched: 9. This CDR3 contains 16 residues. Germline assignment: CDR1 SGHRS and CDR2 YFSETQ. The CDR3 here is CASSLARGQGDDEQFF. The CDR3 DNA reads as TGCGCCAGCAGCTTGGCCCGGGGACAGGGCGATGATGAGCAGTTCTTC.

This clonotype has a handful of counts. This rearrangement joins TRBV5-5 to TRBJ2-7; D possibly corresponds to TRBD1 (6 bases). Trimming pared 4 bases from V and 1 base from J, leaving 18 bases between. The CDR3 extends over 16 amino acids. CDR1 and CDR2 (germline): SGHKS, YYEKEE (reference sequence). This CDR3 reads CASSLFVGAASYEQYF. CDR3 DNA: TGTGCCAGCAGCCTGTTCGTGGGGGCGGCGTCCTACGAGCAGTACTTC.

This clonotype was recorded a few times. The rearrangement joins TRBV28 to TRBJ2-1, with 9 bases lining up with TRBD1. The CDR3 runs to 15 residues. Per the germline V gene, CDR1 is MDHEN and CDR2 is SYDVKM. The V and J ends lost 3 bases and 7 bases, in that order; junction bases with no gene match: 7. The CDR3 protein is CASSFGTGGWNEQFF. CDR3 DNA: TGTGCCAGCAGTTTTGGTACAGGGGGCTGGAATGAGCAGTTCTTC.

In DNA form, the CDR3 reads TGTGCCAGCAGCCAAGAGGGGGAGAGCTCCTACGAGCAGTACTTC. It codes for CASSQEGESSYEQYF. The chain uses TRBV4-2 and TRBJ2-7; the D gene could be TRBD1 or TRBD2 (5 bases each). CDR1 is LGHNA and CDR2 is YNFKEQ in the germline V gene. CDR3 length: 15 amino acids. V lost 0 bases to trimming and J lost 0 bases, with 9 bases between them.

This clonotype showed up just once. Being one base from a much bigger clone, this may be a read error. This chain joins TRBV24-1 and TRBJ2-3; D gene uncertain. V dropped 10 bases and J dropped 4 bases, with 17 bases sitting between them. This CDR3 contains 14 residues. The V gene's germline CDR1 is KGHDR and CDR2 SFDVKD. CDR3 amino acids: CATSTAPTADTQYF. The CDR3, as DNA: TGTGCCACGAGTACCGCCCCGACGGCAGATACGCAGTATTTT.

The chain combines TRBV6-2 or TRBV6-3 with TRBJ2-7; 9 bases are shared with TRBD2. Unmatched junction bases numbered 5, after V lost 6 bases and J lost 2 bases. Germline assignment: CDR1 MNHEY and CDR2 SVGEGT. The CDR3 covers 14 residues. The CDR3 DNA is TGTGCCAGCAGCGGGACTAGCAGAGCCTACGAGCAGTACTTC. This encodes CASSGTSRAYEQYF.

In its sample, this clonotype was seen a few times. A read error is possible here, since a much larger clone lies one base away. CDR3: CSVEASGRGYEQYF. The CDR3 bases are TGCAGCGTTGAGGCTAGCGGGAGAGGCTACGAGCAGTACTTC. The genes are TRBV29-1 and TRBJ2-7, with 10 bases matching TRBD2. The ends lost 3 bases at V and 3 bases at J; junction bases unmatched: 5. Looked up from germline, CDR1 is SQVTM and CDR2 is ANQGSEA. The CDR3 has 14 amino acids.

The chain has TRBV25-1 and TRBJ1-4, with 7 nucleotides matching TRBD1. Germline V lookup: CDR1 MGHDK, CDR2 SYGVNS. The CDR3 is 14 residues long. V was clipped by 5 bases and J by 11 bases; unmatched bases: 11. The CDR3 bases are TGTGCCAGCAGTTACGAAGGACAGGTGAAGAAACTGTTTTTT. Translating gives CASSYEGQVKKLFF.

The genes are TRBV29-1 and TRBJ2-7, with 10 bases that match TRBD2. CDR1 and CDR2 (germline): SQVTM, ANQGSEA. The CDR3 loop spans 14 amino acids. Germline trimming cut 6 bases from V and 5 bases from J; bases unmatched to any gene: 10. The chain's CDR3 is CSVRSGAGGDEQYF. The CDR3 DNA sequence: TGCAGCGTGAGGAGTGGAGCGGGGGGGGACGAGCAGTACTTC.

This clonotype appeared a few times. This chain joins TRBV12-3 or TRBV12-4 and TRBJ1-1, with D perhaps TRBD1 (5 bases). The V end lost 6 bases, the J end lost 4 bases, and 21 bases lay between the germline ends. This CDR3 spans 16 amino acids. The CDR3 bases are TGTGCCAGCAGAAACGCAGGGAGAGGTGGTGGCACTGAAGCTTTCTTT. Protein product: CASRNAGRGGGTEAFF.

The chain joins TRBV11-1 to TRBJ2-7; D is ambiguous. Per germline, CDR1 SGHAT and CDR2 FQDESV (reference sequence). Trimming removed 5 bases from V and 2 bases from J, with 16 bases in between. This CDR3 contains 15 residues. The DNA for the CDR3 is TGTGCCAGCAGCCCGGAACCGGACCCCACCTACGAGCAGTACTTC. This gives the protein CASSPEPDPTYEQYF. The whole variable domain, filled in from reference TRBV11-1 and TRBJ2-7, reads EAEVAQSPRYKITEKSQAVAFWCDPISGHATLYWYRQILGQGPELLVQFQDESVVDDSQLPKDRFSAERLKGVDSTLKIQPAELGDSAMYLCASSPEPDPTYEQYFGPGTRLTVT.

In its sample, this clonotype was seen many times. The V call is TRBV9, the J call TRBJ1-2; the D gene is possibly TRBD1 (5 bases). V was shortened by 0 bases and J by 6 bases, with 9 bases between the two germline ends. CDR1 is SGDLS, CDR2 YYNGEE, per germline. The CDR3 contains 13 residues. The CDR3 DNA reads TGTGCCAGCAGCGTAGGCTGGGGGGATGGCTACACCTTC. This sequence encodes CASSVGWGDGYTF.

The chain joins TRBV7-8 to TRBJ2-7, with 10 nucleotides matching TRBD2. The CDR3 extends over 17 amino acids. V shed 5 bases and J 7 bases; nucleotides not matched to a gene: 17. Looked up from germline, CDR1 is SGHVS and CDR2 is FQNEAQ. For the CDR3, the DNA is TGTGCCAGCAGCCCGATTTCGGGACTAGCGACATACAATGAGCAGTACTTC. Its protein product is CASSPISGLATYNEQYF.

The chain links TRBV12-3 or TRBV12-4 to TRBJ2-7; D may be TRBD1 (6 bases). V was trimmed by 5 bases and J by 3 bases, leaving 11 bases between them. The CDR3 loop spans 13 amino acids. CDR3 nucleotides: TGTGCCAGCAGTGCAGGGGAATTCTACGAGCAGTACTTC. Translation gives CASSAGEFYEQYF.

This chain uses TRBV28 with TRBJ2-1; 8 positions agree with TRBD2. Germline CDR1 MDHEN, CDR2 SYDVKM. J lost 12 bases, V lost 3 bases, and 13 bases had no gene match. The CDR3 is made up of 15 amino acids. This CDR3 reads CASSFLASGPRWQFF. CDR3 sequence (DNA): TGTGCCAGCAGTTTTCTGGCTAGCGGGCCTAGGTGGCAGTTCTTC.

The chain uses TRBV7-8 and TRBJ2-5; perhaps TRBD2 as D (5 bases). Trimming took 4 bases from V and 11 from J, leaving 20 bases between them. CDR1 and CDR2 (germline): SGHVS, FQNEAQ. This CDR3 has 14 amino acids. CDR3 sequence reads: CASSSQRSTNEQYF. In DNA, the CDR3 is TGTGCCAGCAGCTCACAGCGGAGTACCAATGAGCAGTACTTC. Full variable domain (remainder filled in from reference TRBV7-8 and TRBJ2-5): GAGVSQSPRYKVAKRGQDVALRCDPISGHVSLFWYQQALGQGPEFLTYFQNEAQLDKSGLPSDRFFAERPEGSVSTLKIQRTQQEDSAVYLCASSSQRSTNEQYFGPGTRLLVL.

This clonotype was seen more than once but under ten times. The rearrangement links TRBV2 to TRBJ2-5; no clear D gene. The V gene's germline CDR1 is SNHLY and CDR2 FYNNEI. The CDR3 consists of 15 residues. Deletions cut 2 bases from V and 3 bases from J, with 13 bases between. The CDR3 protein is CASSENELSKETQYF. CDR3 nucleotide sequence: TGTGCCAGCAGTGAAAACGAGCTTTCGAAAGAGACCCAGTACTTC.

In this sample, this clonotype turned up a few times. V and J are TRBV4-2 and TRBJ2-4; 9 positions agree with TRBD2. The CDR3 consists of 18 residues. Germline V lookup: CDR1 LGHNA, CDR2 YNFKEQ. V trimming: 0 bases; J trimming: 0 bases; junction bases outside the gene matches: 6. The CDR3 bases are TGTGCCAGCAGCCAAGAGCTAGCGGGGAGACTAGCCAAAAACATTCAGTACTTC. Translation gives CASSQELAGRLAKNIQYF.

There are many counts of this clonotype. This rearrangement joins TRBV4-2 to TRBJ2-4; tentatively, D is TRBD2 (6 bases). The V end lost 4 bases, the J end lost 8 bases, and 15 bases lay between the germline ends. This CDR3 region has 14 residues. The germline V gene has CDR1 LGHNA and CDR2 YNFKEQ. The chain's CDR3 is CASSRSRDLDIQYF. CDR3 nucleotide sequence: TGTGCCAGCAGCCGTTCCCGGGACTTGGACATTCAGTACTTC.

Only a few counts were recorded for this clonotype. This chain connects TRBV28 to TRBJ2-1; 11 nucleotides agree with TRBD2. The CDR3 has 15 amino acids. Trimming at V came to 5 bases and at J to 5 bases, leaving 5 bases not matched to a gene. Germline assignment: CDR1 MDHEN and CDR2 SYDVKM. CDR3 residues: CASSILAGVDNEQFF. CDR3 DNA sequence: TGTGCCAGCAGTATACTAGCGGGAGTAGACAATGAGCAGTTCTTC.

The rearrangement links TRBV7-2 to TRBJ2-4, with 11 bases matching TRBD2. CDR1 SGHTA and CDR2 FQGNSA come from the germline V gene. With V trimmed by 2 bases and J by 6 bases, 0 bases remained unmatched. The CDR3 length is 14 residues. For the CDR3, the DNA is TGTGCCAGCAGCTTAACTAGCGGGGGAAACATTCAGTACTTC. This gives the protein CASSLTSGGNIQYF.